The rows below give T cell receptor beta chains drawn from one sample of a study of blood T cell repertoires in COVID-19. Using immunoSEQ multiplex PCR, the repertoire was profiled, and TCRdb retains in-frame clones only, with some absent. The sample yields over 10,000 clones, about two thirds seen once. Sequencing used peripheral blood. The receptors were sampled from a man between 60 and 75 years old with COVID-19, enrolled during active disease. The CDR3 runs from the conserved cysteine through the conserved F or W. D genes are given only for firm matches. Clone size is not always given. Where it is, it says once, few, many or a class for expanded clones.

V	size	J	D	DNA	CDR3
TRBV13	-	TRBJ2-5	-	TGTGCCAGCAGCTTAACCGGGGGAGAGACCCAGTACTTC	CASSLTGGETQYF
TRBV19	-	TRBJ2-1	TRBD1	TGTGCCAGTAGTATAGATCTTCAGGGGGTCTACTACAATGAGCAGTTCTTC	CASSIDLQGVYYNEQFF
TRBV14	-	TRBJ2-1	TRBD1	TGTGCCAGCAGCCAAGGGGGACAGGGGCAAGCCGGATACCCGTACAATGAGCAGTTCTTC	CASSQGGQGQAGYPYNEQFF
TRBV11-3	-	TRBJ2-2	-	TGTGCCAGCGCAATAGGGGAGGACACCGGGGAGCTGTTTTTT	CASAIGEDTGELFF
TRBV11-3	few	TRBJ1-1	-	TGTGCCAGCAGCTTAGATAATTGGCAGGGGAACACTGAAGCTTTCTTT	CASSLDNWQGNTEAFF
TRBV30	medium-sized	TRBJ1-4	TRBD1	TGTGCCTGGGCCGACAGGGATAATGAAAAACTGTTTTTT	CAWADRDNEKLFF
TRBV10-3	-	TRBJ1-2	-	TGTGCCATCAGCGCCTCCGACAGGTCCGCCAATGGCTACACCTTC	CAISASDRSANGYTF
TRBV4-2	once	TRBJ2-5	TRBD2	TGTGCCAGCAGCCAAGATCGCCCGGGACTAGCGGGGTTTGGGCAAGAGACCCAGTACTTC	CASSQDRPGLAGFGQETQYF
TRBV30	-	TRBJ1-1	TRBD1	TGTGCCTGGGCGCCAGGGGGCGCAGAAGCTTTCTTT	CAWAPGGAEAFF
TRBV27	-	TRBJ2-1	-	TGTGCCAGCAGCCCCGACTGGATTGAGCAGTTCTTC	CASSPDWIEQFF
TRBV28	-	TRBJ1-2	-	TGTGCCAGCAGTTTTGCCTCACAGGGCGGCTATGGCTACACCTTC	CASSFASQGGYGYTF
TRBV6-5	-	TRBJ1-3	-	TGTGCCAGCAGCTCGGACAGCTCTGGAAACACCATATATTTT	CASSSDSSGNTIYF
TRBV11-2	once	TRBJ2-3	TRBD2	TGTGCCAGCAGCTTAGAGTTAGGGCGGGGGAGGAGGGATACGCAGTATTTT	CASSLELGRGRRDTQYF
TRBV18	-	TRBJ2-2	-	TGTGCCAGCTTCCCGTTGAGAGGCGGGGAGCTGTTTTTT	CASFPLRGGELFF
TRBV5-8	-	TRBJ1-6	-	TGTGCCAGCAGCTTGATAAGCCTAGGGGGTTCACCCCTCCACTTT	CASSLISLGGSPLHF
TRBV29-1	-	TRBJ2-2	TRBD2	TGCAGCGTTGAAGGGACTAGCGGGACGGTGAACACCGGGGAGCTGTTTTTT	CSVEGTSGTVNTGELFF